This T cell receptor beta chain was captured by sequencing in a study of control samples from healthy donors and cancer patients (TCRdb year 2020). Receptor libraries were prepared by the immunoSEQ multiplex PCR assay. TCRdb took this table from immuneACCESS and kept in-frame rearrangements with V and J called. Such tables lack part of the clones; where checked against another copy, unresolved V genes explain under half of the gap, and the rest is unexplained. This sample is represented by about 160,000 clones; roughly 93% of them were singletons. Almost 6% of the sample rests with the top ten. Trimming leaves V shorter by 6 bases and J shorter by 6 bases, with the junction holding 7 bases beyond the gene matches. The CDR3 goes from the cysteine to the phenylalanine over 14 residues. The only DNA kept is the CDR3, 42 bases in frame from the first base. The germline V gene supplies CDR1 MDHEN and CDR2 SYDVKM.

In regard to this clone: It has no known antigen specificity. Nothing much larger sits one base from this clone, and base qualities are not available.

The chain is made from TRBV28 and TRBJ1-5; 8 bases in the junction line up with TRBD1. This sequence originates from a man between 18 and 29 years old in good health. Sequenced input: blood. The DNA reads TGTGCCAGCAGCATTAGGACAGGGTTTCAGCCCCAGCATTTT. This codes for CASSIRTGFQPQHF.